What follows are 19 T cell receptor beta chains derived from one specimen sequenced in a study of cytomegalovirus exposure and HLA in healthy donors. Primers included in the PCR were 60 Vbeta and 13 Jbeta primers. Here immunoSEQ multiplex PCR was the method, and the copy in TCRdb shows in-frame clones only, minus some. The sample comprises about 100,000 clones, more than 60% of which are singletons, and 4% to 5.5% rests with the top ten. Sequencing was performed on PBMCs. The receptor source for this set is a woman between 18 and 30 years old in good health and CMV-seropositive.

V is TRBV28 and J is TRBJ2-5; 10 bases align to TRBD1. Germline lookup yields CDR1 MDHEN and CDR2 SYDVKM. CDR3 length: 15 amino acids. Losses at the gene ends were 9 bases for V and 3 bases for J; bases not matched to a gene: 10. CDR3 amino acids: CASSAPGTGEETQYF. CDR3 DNA: TGTGCCAGTTCTGCACCCGGGACAGGGGAAGAGACCCAGTACTTC.

The chain carries TRBV4-1 and TRBJ2-7, with D perhaps matching TRBD1 (5 bases). There are 16 residues in the CDR3. Germline loops: CDR1 MGHRA, CDR2 YSYEKL. The V gene lost 0 bases and the J gene lost 5 bases, with 17 bases spanning the gap. The CDR3 DNA sequence: TGCGCCAGCAGCCAAGAGCAGGTGGCAGGGTCCCACGAGCAGTACTTC. This encodes CASSQEQVAGSHEQYF.

The rearrangement links TRBV7-2 to TRBJ2-3; D gene uncertain. With 1 base removed from V and 2 bases from J, the gap between germline ends came to 10 bases. This CDR3 comprises 15 residues. Germline lookup yields CDR1 SGHTA and CDR2 FQGNSA. CDR3 nucleotides: TGTGCCAGCAGCTTAGGCTACCTCACCACAGATACGCAGTATTTT. Translation gives CASSLGYLTTDTQYF.

The chain carries TRBV29-1 and TRBJ1-2, with 11 bases that match TRBD1. The CDR3 loop spans 15 amino acids. Losses at the gene ends were 8 bases for V and 8 bases for J; bases not matched to a gene: 16. CDR1 and CDR2 (germline): SQVTM, ANQGSEA. The CDR3 bases are TGCAGCATCGCCCCTTCCTGGACAGGGGGCTTCGGCTACACCTTC. Translated: CSIAPSWTGGFGYTF.

J is TRBJ1-2 and V is TRBV5-1; 11 positions agree with TRBD1. The J segment lost 2 bases and the V segment lost 0 bases, leaving 12 bases of the junction unmatched. Germline V CDR1 and CDR2: SGHRS, YFSETQ. There are 19 residues in the CDR3. This CDR3 is CASSLDPGQGATVNYGYTF. CDR3 nucleotide sequence: TGCGCCAGCAGCTTGGACCCTGGACAGGGGGCGACAGTCAACTATGGCTACACCTTC.

The rearrangement joins TRBV10-2 to TRBJ2-7; 10 bases agree with TRBD2. V was clipped by 3 bases and J by 13 bases; unmatched bases: 3. This CDR3 contains 11 residues. Germline CDR1 is WSHSY and CDR2 is SAAADI. This chain's CDR3 is CASSDQREGYF. The CDR3 nucleotides read TGCGCCAGCAGTGACCAGCGGGAGGGTTACTTC.

The chain links TRBV10-3 to TRBJ1-2; possible D gene TRBD1, 5 bases. V was trimmed by 2 bases and J by 3 bases, leaving 7 bases between them. Looked up from germline, CDR1 is ENHRY and CDR2 is SYGVKD. This CDR3 comprises 13 residues. The CDR3 coding sequence is TGTGCCATCAGTGAGGACAGATACTATGGCTACACCTTC. Residues: CAISEDRYYGYTF.

This rearrangement joins TRBV5-5 to TRBJ1-1, with 7 bases matching TRBD1. Germline values: CDR1 SGHKS, CDR2 YYEKEE (reference sequence). The CDR3 loop spans 15 amino acids. Trimming cost V 3 bases and J 0 bases; bases outside gene matches: 5. CDR3 residues: CASSSGQLLNTEAFF. The CDR3 DNA sequence: TGTGCCAGCAGCTCGGGACAGCTTCTGAACACTGAAGCTTTCTTT.

In its sample, this clone was seen a few times. V and J are TRBV21-1 and TRBJ1-5; the table's D call, TRBD1, was not checked against the DNA. TRBV21-1 is a known pseudogene. The length of the CDR3 is 19 residues. In nucleotides, the CDR3 is TGTGCCAGCAGCAAAGTTTCTTCGACAGGTATTTTCGGCAATCAGCCCCAGCATTTT. Protein sequence: CASSKVSSTGIFGNQPQHF.

The chain joins TRBV6-5 to TRBJ2-5; D possibly corresponds to TRBD1 (6 bases). The J call may be mistaken, given a closer DNA end match to TRBJ2-7. CDR1 is MNHEY, CDR2 SVGAGI, per germline. The CDR3 consists of 14 residues. The DNA of the CDR3 is TGTGCCAGCAGTCCGGGACAAGCCCTCGGCGAGCAGTACTTC. Its protein product is CASSPGQALGEQYF.

This chain uses TRBV7-3 with TRBJ1-4; TRBD1 matches 10 bases. The CDR3 has 15 residues. CDR1 SGHTA and CDR2 FQGTGA come from the germline V gene. With V trimmed by 6 bases and J by 8 bases, 9 bases remained unmatched. The CDR3: CASSWTGGKSEKLFF. CDR3 nucleotide sequence: TGTGCCAGCAGTTGGACAGGGGGAAAGTCGGAAAAACTGTTTTTT.

The chain carries TRBV5-1 and TRBJ2-5; D remains unclear. Per the germline V gene, CDR1 is SGHRS and CDR2 is YFSETQ. This CDR3 contains 12 residues. The ends were cut back, 1 base at V and 7 bases at J, with 8 bases in the middle. CDR3 region: CASSLPPGTQYF. The CDR3 coding sequence is TGCGCCAGCAGCTTGCCTCCCGGGACCCAGTACTTC. Variable domain in full (rest from reference TRBV5-1 and TRBJ2-5): KAGVTQTPRYLIKTRGQQVTLSCSPISGHRSVSWYQQTPGQGLQFLFEYFSETQRNKGNFPGRFSGRQFSNSRSEMNVSTLELGDSALYLCASSLPPGTQYFGPGTRLLVL.

The V gene is TRBV7-2, the J gene TRBJ2-3; 7 nucleotides match TRBD1. Germline assignment: CDR1 SGHTA and CDR2 FQGNSA. This CDR3 spans 16 amino acids. Losses at the gene ends were 1 base for V and 1 base for J; bases not matched to a gene: 5. Written as DNA, the CDR3 is TGTGCCAGCAGCTTAGAGGGGGCAAGCGGCACAGATACGCAGTATTTT. Residues: CASSLEGASGTDTQYF. Full variable domain (outside the CDR3, taken from reference TRBV7-2 and TRBJ2-3): GAGVSQSPSNKVTEKGKDVELRCDPISGHTALYWYRQSLGQGLEFLIYFQGNSAPDKSGLPSDRFSAERTGGSVSTLTIQRTQQEDSAVYLCASSLEGASGTDTQYFGPGTRLTVL.

The rearrangement uses TRBV7-2 and TRBJ1-5; TRBD1 matches 7 bases. Germline CDR1 reads SGHTA; CDR2 reads FQGNSA. Unmatched junction bases numbered 6, after V lost 2 bases and J lost 5 bases. This CDR3 is built from 15 residues. Written as DNA, the CDR3 is TGTGCCAGCAGCTTATATGTAACAGGGGATCAGCCCCAGCATTTT. Protein product: CASSLYVTGDQPQHF.

Note on this clone: The junction shows a germline mismatch at one end, possibly a read error. The V call is TRBV7-2, the J call TRBJ2-7; the match to TRBD2 covers 8 bases. The germline V gene has CDR1 SGHTA and CDR2 FQGNSA. The length of the CDR3 is 15 residues. CDR3 in DNA: TGTGCCGGCAGCTTAGTCGGGACTAGTATGAACGAGCAGTACTTC. It encodes CAGSLVGTSMNEQYF.

Concerning this clone itself: The same CDR3 also results from other DNA sequences found in this sample. This rearrangement joins TRBV7-2 to TRBJ1-2; 9 bases are a match to TRBD1. The junction had 2 bases not matched to a gene; V was cut back by 1 base and J by 2 bases. This CDR3 has 15 amino acids. Germline CDR1 and CDR2: SGHTA and FQGNSA. CDR3 in DNA: TGTGCCAGCAGCTTAGATGGACAGGGGAACTATGGCTACACCTTC. Its translation is CASSLDGQGNYGYTF.

This chain's CDR3 is CASSTGTGGWEQYF. The CDR3, as DNA: TGCGCCAGCAGCACCGGGACAGGGGGCTGGGAGCAGTACTTC. V gene TRBV5-1 combines with J gene TRBJ2-7; 12 bases map to TRBD1. This CDR3 has 14 residues. V was pared by 4 bases and J by 7 bases, with 6 bases of the junction left unmatched. The germline V gene has CDR1 SGHRS and CDR2 YFSETQ.

The CDR3 spells CASSLSTGFQNTEAFF. The CDR3 bases are TGTGCCAGCAGTTTATCTACGGGGTTCCAGAACACTGAAGCTTTCTTT. The chain couples TRBV27 to TRBJ1-1; D is uncertain. The CDR3 has 16 amino acids. The germline V gene has CDR1 MNHEY and CDR2 SMNVEV (reference sequence). Deletions cut 0 bases from V and 1 base from J, with 12 bases between.

The chain uses TRBV28 and TRBJ1-2, with D unclear. Per the germline V gene, CDR1 is MDHEN and CDR2 is SYDVKM. V was trimmed by 8 bases and J by 1 base, leaving 14 bases between them. The CDR3 length is 14 residues. CDR3 DNA: TGTGCCAGCTCTACCTATGGGAGTAACTATGGCTACACCTTC. It encodes CASSTYGSNYGYTF.